This T cell receptor (beta chain) is from a study of CD8 T cells in Susac syndrome (dated by TCRdb to about 2019). Regarding the complete study: Repertoire sequencing was used to test whether CD8+ T cell activation and differentiation in Susac syndrome was antigen driven. Clonality of the CD8+ T cell repertoire was compared between more than 10 healthy donors, 14 Susac syndrome patients and fewer than 16 multiple sclerosis patients. Summary of the overall study and its limitations: The study acknowledged that relatively few individuals were included in the TCR sequencing and HLA analysis.

Based on the germline V gene (reference sequence), the CDR1 and CDR2 sequences are DFQATT and SNEGSKA. V lost 5 bases and J lost 0 bases, and the count of bases not matched to a germline gene is 5. Spanning cysteine to phenylalanine, the CDR3 consists of 14 amino acids. Of the read, only the CDR3 DNA is kept; its 42 bases are in frame from base 1. RNA was extracted using the RNeasy kit, and roughly 0.5 to 1 ug of the RNA was reverse transcribed with random hexamers. TCR beta CDR3 regions were amplified with the immunoSEQ multiplex PCR assay covering 54 Vbeta and 13 Jbeta segments. To correct PCR amplification bias, a synthetic template baseline was used for both primer optimization and computational correction. The original pipeline was this. Reads were annotated to V, D and J genes per IMGT and analyzed with immunoSEQ Analyzer, keeping only productive sequences. To calculate clonality, Shannon entropy was normalized by log2 of the number of productive unique sequences and then subtracted from one. For each patient and control, public and private clones were evaluated among the 100 most prevalent clones. Clones were defined as Susac-specific when absent from the healthy and MS cohorts, from approximately 1,100 published viral clones and from other ImmuneACCESS disease sequences. TCRdb reanalyzed the raw reads on its own, using fastp at Q25 for trimming and MiXCR for clone calling, and kept in-frame beta chains. Every distinct CDR3 protein forms one entry, paired with its most common genes and DNA. The V and J calls here are based on TCRdb, not the publication. In all, the sample holds 250,000 to 300,000 distinct CDR3 sequences, and 75% to 90% of those were seen once. 0.18% of the sample comes from the top ten.

Details on this clonotype: The clone's antigen remains unknown. Base qualities are not provided; no much larger clone lies one nucleotide away.

Peripheral blood CD8+ and CD4+ T cells from healthy donors, Susac syndrome patients and multiple sclerosis patients were profiled using high-throughput TCR beta sequencing. The multiple sclerosis controls were treatment-naive patients whose relapsing-remitting disease, either stable or active, fulfilled the revised McDonald criteria. Bulk CD8+ and CD4+ T cells were purified by magnetic negative isolation, whereas CD8+ TEMRA cells were enriched by FACS. Blood was collected in EDTA tubes and processed within 24 hours, with PBMCs isolated through density gradient centrifugation. PBMCs intended for TCR sequencing were cryopreserved in liquid nitrogen and were subsequently thawed in a 37 degrees C water bath. The sorted or isolated CD4+, CD8+ and CD8+ TEMRA cells reached a purity of at least 90%.

This sequence originates from a human donor with multiple sclerosis. Recombination connected TRBV20-1 to TRBJ2-7, with 9 middle bases fitting TRBD2. Sequenced material: CD8+ T cells from PBMCs. The DNA reads as follows: TGCAGTGCTGGAGGACTAGCGCTCTCCTACGAGCAGTACTTC. The translation is CSAGGLALSYEQYF.